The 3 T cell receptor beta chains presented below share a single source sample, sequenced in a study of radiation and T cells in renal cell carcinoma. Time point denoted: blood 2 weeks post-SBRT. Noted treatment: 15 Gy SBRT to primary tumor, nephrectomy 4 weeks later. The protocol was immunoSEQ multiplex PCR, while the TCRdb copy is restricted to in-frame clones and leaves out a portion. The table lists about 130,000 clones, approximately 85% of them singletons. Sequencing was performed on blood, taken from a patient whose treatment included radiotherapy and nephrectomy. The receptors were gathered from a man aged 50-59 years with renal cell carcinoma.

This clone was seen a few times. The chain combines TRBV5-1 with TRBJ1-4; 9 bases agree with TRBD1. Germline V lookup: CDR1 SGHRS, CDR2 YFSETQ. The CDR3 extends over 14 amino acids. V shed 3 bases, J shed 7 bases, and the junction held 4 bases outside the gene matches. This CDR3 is CASSWGTGTEKLFF. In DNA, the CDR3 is TGCGCCAGCAGCTGGGGGACAGGGACTGAAAAACTGTTTTTT. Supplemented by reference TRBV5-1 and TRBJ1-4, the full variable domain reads KAGVTQTPRYLIKTRGQQVTLSCSPISGHRSVSWYQQTPGQGLQFLFEYFSETQRNKGNFPGRFSGRQFSNSRSEMNVSTLELGDSALYLCASSWGTGTEKLFFGSGTQLSVL.

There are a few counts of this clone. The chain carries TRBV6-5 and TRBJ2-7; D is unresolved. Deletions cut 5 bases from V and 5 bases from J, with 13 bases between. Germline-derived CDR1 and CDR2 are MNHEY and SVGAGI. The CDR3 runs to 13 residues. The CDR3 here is CASSKWDNNEQYF. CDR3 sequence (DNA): TGTGCCAGCAGTAAATGGGATAACAACGAGCAGTACTTC.

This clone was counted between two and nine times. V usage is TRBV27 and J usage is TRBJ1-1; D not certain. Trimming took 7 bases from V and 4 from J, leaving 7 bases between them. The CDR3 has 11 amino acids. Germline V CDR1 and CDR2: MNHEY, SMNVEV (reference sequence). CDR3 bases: TGTGCCAGCATTCAGTTCACTGAAGCTTTCTTT. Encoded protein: CASIQFTEAFF.